This entry is about one T cell receptor (beta chain). Its specificity is not known. The sample comes from a study of cytotoxic CD8 clonotypes in ibrutinib-treated CLL. Looking at the study overall: The patients, about a dozen relapsed/refractory and approximately 15 treatment-naive, included roughly 17 who were IGHV unmutated. Study-wide points: Treatment left the uncommon public clonotypes either contracted or stable in frequency.

Assay used: immunoSEQ multiplex PCR; TCRdb lists only in-frame clones, some missing. The sample consists of about 26,000 clones, 85% of them appearing once. Trimming stripped 0 bases from V and 6 bases from J, with 14 bases between. The CDR3 runs 15 residues. In germline, CDR1 is SEHNR, CDR2 FQNEAQ (reference sequence). This chain uses TRBV7-9 with TRBJ1-1, with a weak D call TRBD1 (5 bases). The TCR originated in a human donor with chronic lymphocytic leukemia. The specimen was PBMCs, collected after 24 months of ibrutinib treatment. DNA of the CDR3: TGTGCCAGCAGCTTAGCGCTTGGGGGGTCGGCTGAAGCTTTCTTT. It yields the protein CASSLALGGSAEAFF.